The present TCR beta chain was sequenced within a study of blood T cell repertoires in COVID-19 (dated by TCRdb to 2018 to 2021). For context, the study as a whole: Samples covering the acute and convalescent phases of COVID-19 were provided by collaborators in the United States, Italy and Spain. Subjects who had been exposed to COVID-19, were actively infected with it, or had recovered from it provided the deeply sampled blood TCRbeta repertoires that made up the dataset. The repertoires were made available in a free public database intended to serve as a resource for research on the immune response to SARS-CoV-2. Where available, HLA class I and class II types were obtained from metadata supplied by the sample provider rather than from assay-based typing. The sample metadata nearly always contained a de-identified subject ID, COVID-19 status, age in years and sex. The material from the prospective study consisted of cDNA or gDNA derived from T cells, B-cell-depleted T cells, or PBMCs. The samples were drawn from two sources: the first 160 participants of the ongoing ImmuneRACE study, and 1,000 to 1,500 subjects contributed by 6 global collaborators. Overall study results and their limits: The quantity of clinical and demographic metadata differed by source and by participant and was supplied without curation.

On this clone: Its antigen remains undetermined. Base qualities were left out, and no much larger clone turns up one base away.

TCRbeta CDR3 regions were amplified from genomic DNA using the immunoSEQ Assay, a bias-controlled multiplex PCR. In the paper's pipeline: Nucleated cell counts per sample were estimated from amplification of reference gene primers within the assay. To quantify the absolute abundance of each unique TCRbeta CDR3 rearrangement, sequence reads were collapsed and filtered. For each sample, productive Simpson clonality was calculated by taking the square root of Simpson's diversity index across productive rearrangements. Sourced from immuneACCESS, this table was stored by TCRdb with only in-frame sequences that have V and J called. A share of the clones is absent; for the studies checked, an unresolved V gene accounts for under half, and the remainder has no known explanation. Clone size and the V and J calls come from that table; the DNA yielded D and trimming. In all, the sample holds around 140,000 clones, and more than 75% of those were seen once. The ten biggest clones cover 4.8% of the sample.

Whole blood was collected in K2EDTA tubes by collaborating institutions according to the institutions' own protocols. For TCRbeta analysis, collaborators shipped samples as frozen whole blood, isolated PBMCs, or DNA extracted from either of those sample types. As encoded in the germline V gene (reference sequence), CDR1 is SEHNR while CDR2 is FQNEAQ. The CDR3, cysteine through phenylalanine, is 14 amino acids long. The DNA shown is the 42-base CDR3, in frame from base 1. V and J are truncated by 2 bases and 1 base respectively, leaving an intervening sequence of 8 bases. Specimen: peripheral blood. The sequence links TRBV7-9 to TRBJ1-1; TRBD1 is possibly the D segment (5 matching bases). The receptor was derived from a human donor in a cohort sampled during active COVID-19. The CDR3 here reads CASSLTGANTEAFF. The sequenced DNA: TGTGCCAGCAGCTTAACAGGCGCGAACACTGAAGCTTTCTTT. Extended through the reference TRBV7-9 and TRBJ1-1 proteins, this CDR3 yields the full variable domain: DTGVSQNPRHKITKRGQNVTFRCDPISEHNRLYWYRQTLGQGPEFLTYFQNEAQLEKSRLLSDRFSAERPKGSFSTLEIQRTEQGDSAMYLCASSLTGANTEAFFGQGTRLTVV.